These 10 T cell receptor beta chains share one sample of origin, sequenced in a study of T cells after somatic rescue of genetic block. Data came from immunoSEQ multiplex PCR; TCRdb stores just in-frame clones and leaves some out. There are 65,000 to 70,000 clones in the sample; 92% occur only once, and around 3% lies in the top ten. The specimen sequenced was peripheral blood mononuclear cells (PBMCs). The receptors were sampled from a middle-aged man.

CDR3 nucleotide sequence: TGTGCCAGTAGTCGACCGAACTCTGGGGCCAACGTCCTGACTTTC. This codes for CASSRPNSGANVLTF. The rearrangement uses TRBV19 and TRBJ2-6; D unresolved. V lost 5 bases to trimming and J lost 0 bases, with 8 bases between them. Germline CDR1 is LNHDA and CDR2 is SQIVND (reference sequence). This CDR3 contains 15 residues.

This rearrangement joins TRBV9 to TRBJ2-5, with D tentatively TRBD2 (7 bases). This CDR3 spans 16 amino acids. The germline V gene has CDR1 SGDLS and CDR2 YYNGEE. V was pared by 4 bases and J by 2 bases, with 18 bases between. CDR3 in amino acids: CASSIFLGGVQETQYF. CDR3 bases: TGTGCCAGCAGCATATTCTTAGGGGGGGTTCAAGAGACCCAGTACTTC.

The chain uses TRBV27 and TRBJ2-2; D may be TRBD1 (6 bases). Germline CDR1 reads MNHEY; CDR2 reads SMNVEV (reference sequence). The V and J ends lost 10 bases and 4 bases respectively, with 13 bases between them. This CDR3 is built from 13 residues. The DNA of the CDR3 is TGTGCCACCTCAGAGGGGGTCACCGGGGAGCTGTTTTTT. It translates to CATSEGVTGELFF.

The rearrangement joins TRBV7-9 to TRBJ2-7; 8 bases line up with TRBD2. The CDR3 covers 15 residues. J was trimmed by 5 bases and V by 4 bases; bases with no gene match: 10. Germline loops: CDR1 SEHNR, CDR2 FQNEAQ (reference sequence). The CDR3 loop reads CASSSQRGRLDEQYF. The CDR3 bases are TGTGCCAGCAGCTCCCAGCGGGGGAGGCTCGACGAGCAGTACTTC.

The chain is built from TRBV7-9 and TRBJ1-2, with D perhaps matching TRBD1 (5 bases). Per germline, CDR1 SEHNR and CDR2 FQNEAQ (reference sequence). CDR3 length: 18 residues. V was pared by 5 bases and J by 5 bases, with 27 bases between. Here the CDR3 reads CASSLLGSLKGKGYGYTF. In nucleotides, the CDR3 is TGTGCCAGCAGCCTCCTTGGATCTCTAAAGGGGAAAGGATATGGCTACACCTTC.

The chain couples TRBV7-8 to TRBJ2-7; either TRBD1 or TRBD2 may supply D (5 bases each). The CDR3 runs to 15 residues. Germline V gives CDR1 SGHVS, CDR2 FQNEAQ. Trimming shortened V by 10 bases and J by 2 bases, and 21 bases separated the two germline ends. This CDR3 is CATSLGGVATYEQYF. CDR3 DNA: TGTGCCACCTCACTTGGGGGAGTCGCAACCTACGAGCAGTACTTC.

This clone has just one count. The chain links TRBV28 to TRBJ1-1; D gene unclear. Germline lookup yields CDR1 MDHEN and CDR2 SYDVKM. The germline V and J ends were trimmed by 3 bases and 4 bases, with 3 bases remaining between them. This CDR3 has 11 residues. The CDR3 nucleotides read TGTGCCAGCAGTTTTGTCACTGAAGCTTTCTTT. Translation gives CASSFVTEAFF. The variable domain in full, with the rest retrieved from reference TRBV28 and TRBJ1-1, is DVKVTQSSRYLVKRTGEKVFLECVQDMDHENMFWYRQDPGLGLRLIYFSYDVKMKEKGDIPEGYSVSREKKERFSLILESASTNQTSMYLCASSFVTEAFFGQGTRLTVV.

The chain has TRBV4-1 and TRBJ2-7, with D possibly matching TRBD1 (6 bases). CDR3 length: 15 residues. The ends were cut back, 3 bases at V and 0 bases at J, with 12 bases in the middle. Germline assignment: CDR1 MGHRA and CDR2 YSYEKL. CDR3 sequence reads: CASSQDRGGSYEQYF. The CDR3 bases are TGCGCCAGCAGCCAGGATCGAGGGGGCTCCTACGAGCAGTACTTC.

This chain connects TRBV9 to TRBJ1-2, with 8 nucleotides matching TRBD1. J gave up 4 bases and V 0 bases, and 8 bases lay outside the gene matches. The V gene's germline CDR1 is SGDLS and CDR2 YYNGEE. CDR3 length: 16 residues. Here the CDR3 DNA reads TGTGCCAGCAGCGTAGATAACGGACAGGGATTCTATGGCTACACCTTC. This gives the protein CASSVDNGQGFYGYTF.

The gene calls are TRBV19 and TRBJ1-4; TRBD1 matches at 11 bases. Losses at the gene ends were 1 base for V and 5 bases for J; bases not matched to a gene: 3. The CDR3 length is 16 residues. CDR1 LNHDA and CDR2 SQIVND come from the germline V gene (reference sequence). Here the CDR3 reads CASSIARDRGNEKLFF. The CDR3, as DNA: TGTGCCAGTAGTATAGCCCGGGACAGGGGGAATGAAAAACTGTTTTTT.